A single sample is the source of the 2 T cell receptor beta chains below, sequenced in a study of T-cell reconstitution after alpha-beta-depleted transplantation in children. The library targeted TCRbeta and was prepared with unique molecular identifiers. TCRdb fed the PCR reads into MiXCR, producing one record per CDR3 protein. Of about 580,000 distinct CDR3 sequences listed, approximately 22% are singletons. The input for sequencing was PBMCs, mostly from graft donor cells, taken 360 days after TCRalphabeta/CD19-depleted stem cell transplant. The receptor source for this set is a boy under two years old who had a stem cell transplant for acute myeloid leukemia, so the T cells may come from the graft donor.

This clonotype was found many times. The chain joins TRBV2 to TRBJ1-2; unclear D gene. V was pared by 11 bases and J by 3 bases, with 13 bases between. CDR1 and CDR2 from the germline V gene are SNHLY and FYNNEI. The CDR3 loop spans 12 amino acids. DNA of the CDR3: TGTGCCGGGAGCTGGTTCCACTATGGCTACACCTTC. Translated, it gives CAGSWFHYGYTF.

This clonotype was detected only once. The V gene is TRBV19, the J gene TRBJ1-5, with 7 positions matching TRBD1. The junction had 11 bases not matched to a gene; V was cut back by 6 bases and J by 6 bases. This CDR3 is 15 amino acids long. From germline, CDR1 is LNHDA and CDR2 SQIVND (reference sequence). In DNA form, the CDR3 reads TGTGCCAGTAGACTAGACAGGGCTTCCGGTCAGCCCCAGCATTTT. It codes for CASRLDRASGQPQHF.